This TCR beta chain stems from a study of PD-L1 blockade in urothelial cancer. At the level of the study: Most patients, about nine tenths of the roughly 30, were males with bladder-origin cancer. Study patients had been treated with 0 to 3 previous chemotherapy regimens. The researchers analyzed blood 3 weeks (second dose) and 6 weeks after treatment start.

Germline V gene sequence: CDR1 SNHLY, CDR2 FYNNEI. V lost 8 bases, J lost 2 bases, and 11 bases lay in between. This CDR3 is built from 13 residues. Time point specified: pretreatment peripheral blood. The patients had locally advanced or metastatic urothelial carcinoma. TCRdb keeps only in-frame clones here, not all; method: immunoSEQ multiplex PCR. The table shows 70,000 to 80,000 clones, with 85% occurring only once. This TCR derives from a man aged 35 to 55 with urothelial cancer. This rearrangement joins TRBV2 to TRBJ2-3; D is possibly TRBD2 (5 bases). Sequencing used PBMCs, obtained around atezolizumab (anti-PD-L1) treatment. The chain's CDR3 is CASQEEYTDTQYF. CDR3 nucleotide sequence: TGTGCCAGCCAGGAGGAGTACACAGATACGCAGTATTTT.